This T cell receptor (beta chain) appears in the sequencing data of a study of T cell repertoires in cytomegalovirus infection. The CDR3 runs 16 residues. CDR1 and CDR2 (germline): SGHTA, FQGNSA. V lost 2 bases, J lost 7 bases, and 8 bases stayed unmatched. This clonotype turned up a few times. TCRdb redid the calling of the reads with MiXCR, one entry per CDR3 protein. The sample has 290,000 or so distinct CDR3 sequences; over 20% are singletons. Sample: PBMCs. This sequence was found in a human donor in good health (CMV status not recorded). Some clones in this sample may be carry-over from other donors' samples. The J gene is TRBJ2-1, the V gene TRBV7-2; 10 bases are a match to TRBD2. In DNA, the CDR3 is TGTGCCAGCAGCTTAATTCCAGCGGGAGGGATGAATGAGCAGTTCTTC. Translating it yields CASSLIPAGGMNEQFF.